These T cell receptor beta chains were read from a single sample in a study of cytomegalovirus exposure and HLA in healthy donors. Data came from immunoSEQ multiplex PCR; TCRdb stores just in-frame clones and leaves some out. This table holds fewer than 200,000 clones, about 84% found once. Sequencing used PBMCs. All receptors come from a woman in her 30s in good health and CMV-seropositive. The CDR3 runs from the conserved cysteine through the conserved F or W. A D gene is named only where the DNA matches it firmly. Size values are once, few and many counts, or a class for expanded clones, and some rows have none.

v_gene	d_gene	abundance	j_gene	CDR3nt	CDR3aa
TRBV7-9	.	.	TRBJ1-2	TGTGCCAGCAGCTTCGGGGGGATCTATGGCTACACCTTC	CASSFGGIYGYTF
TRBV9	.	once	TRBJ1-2	TGTGCCAGCAGCCCGCCGGGTGGCGCTGGCTACACCTTC	CASSPPGGAGYTF
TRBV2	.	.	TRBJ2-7	TGTGCCAGCAGTGAACTGGGATTCCGGGGTTCCTACGAGCAGTACTTC	CASSELGFRGSYEQYF
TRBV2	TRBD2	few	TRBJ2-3	TGTGCCAGCAGCTGGACTAGCGGGGGACCCGCCTACCAAGATACGCAGTATTTT	CASSWTSGGPAYQDTQYF
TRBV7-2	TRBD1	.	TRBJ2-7	TGTGCCAGCAGCTTAGTAGCGACAGGGAGAGTCTACGAGCAGTACTTC	CASSLVATGRVYEQYF
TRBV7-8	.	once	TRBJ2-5	TGTGCCAGCAGCTTATCGGTCGCCGCCGCGGAGACCCAGTACTTC	CASSLSVAAAETQYF
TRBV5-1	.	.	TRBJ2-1	TGCGCCAGCAGCTACGGTCCGATGGGATTACAGGGTAATGAGCAGTTCTTC	CASSYGPMGLQGNEQFF
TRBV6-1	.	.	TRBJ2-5	TGTGCCAGCACCCAGGATTTGGGAGGGGGAGGGACCCAGTACTTC	CASTQDLGGGGTQYF
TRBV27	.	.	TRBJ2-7	TGTGCCAGCGCTGATCTACAGGCCGCATCCGAGCAGTACTTC	CASADLQAASEQYF
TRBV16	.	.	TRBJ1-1	TGTGCCAGCAGCCGCCAGGGCACTGAAGCTTTCTTT	CASSRQGTEAFF
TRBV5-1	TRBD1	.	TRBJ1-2	TGCGCCAGCAGCTTGGGCCTCCGGACAGGGGGGGTTACTGGCTACACCTTC	CASSLGLRTGGVTGYTF
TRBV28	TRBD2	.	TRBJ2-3	TGTGCCAGCAGCTTGCGGGGGGGAGGGACAGATACGCAGTATTTT	CASSLRGGGTDTQYF
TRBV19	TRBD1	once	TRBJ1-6	TGTGCCACTAGGGGACAGCGAAATTCACCCCTCCACTTT	CATRGQRNSPLHF
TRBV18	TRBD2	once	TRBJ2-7	TGTGCCAGCTCACCCTCGGGAGGGGGCGAGCAGTACTTC	CASSPSGGGEQYF